The sequence of this TCR beta chain was determined in a study of T cell changes during pregnancy in multiple sclerosis. V was clipped by 1 base and J by 4 bases, with 8 bases between them. This CDR3 has 15 residues. The germline gives CDR1 SGHTA, CDR2 FQGNSA. Assay: immunoSEQ multiplex PCR; the TCRdb copy retains only in-frame clones and omits some. The sample includes some 120,000 clones, about 93% of them seen just once. This clonotype was sampled from a female donor with multiple sclerosis, enrolled in a pregnancy study. The sequenced sample was peripheral blood, obtained before pregnancy. The J gene is TRBJ2-6, the V gene TRBV7-2; possibly TRBD1 for D (5 bases). CDR3 amino acids: CASSLGQPGANVLTF. In nucleotides, the CDR3 is TGTGCCAGCAGCTTAGGACAGCCAGGGGCCAACGTCCTGACTTTC.